This note documents a single T cell receptor beta chain sequence. The data originate from a study of blood T cell repertoires in COVID-19. Looking at the study overall: Both acute and convalescent COVID-19 samples were obtained from the United States, Italy and Spain. Sources were T cells, B-cell-depleted T cells, or PBMCs; the material itself was cDNA or gDNA.

The V gene's germline CDR1 is MDHEN and CDR2 SYDVKM. The CDR3 is made up of 15 amino acids. Trimming cost V 4 bases and J 4 bases, with 17 bases left between them. Per the authors' pipeline: The authors estimated nucleated cell counts from reference gene primer amplification. This table comes from immunoSEQ multiplex PCR, and its TCRdb copy is limited to in-frame clones, with some not included. That table furnishes V, J and clone size, whereas the DNA furnished D and trimming. The top ten clones hold 9% of a sample with about 140,000 clones, roughly four fifths of them seen once. The rearrangement links TRBV28 to TRBJ2-7; tentatively, D is TRBD1 (6 bases). The specimen sequenced was peripheral blood. The origin of this receptor is a woman aged 45-65 years with active or convalescent COVID-19. CDR3 DNA sequence: TGTGCCAGCAGTTCCTCTAGGGGGTTCCTTTACGAGCAGTACTTC. It codes for CASSSSRGFLYEQYF.